The 25 T cell receptor beta chains reported below all come from one sample, sequenced in a study of T cell responses to AZD1222 COVID-19 vaccine. The assay was immunoSEQ multiplex PCR, and TCRdb's table has in-frame clones only and misses some. Here the sample spans 110,000 to 150,000 clones, approximately 90% being singletons. The sample in question was peripheral blood, obtained on day 0 of AZD1222 vaccination. These receptors all stem from an adult in good health.

The chain joins TRBV5-8 to TRBJ2-5, with D hard to call. Germline V CDR1 and CDR2: SGHTS, YDEGEE. The V and J ends lost 1 base and 4 bases respectively, with 14 bases between them. The CDR3 runs to 15 residues. Written as DNA, the CDR3 is TGTGCCAGCAGCTTGAGCGCCCCGCGGAGAGAGACCCAGTACTTC. This encodes CASSLSAPRRETQYF. Supplemented by reference TRBV5-8 and TRBJ2-5, the full variable domain reads EAGVTQSPTHLIKTRGQQATLRCSPISGHTSVYWYQQALGLGLQFLLWYDEGEERNRGNFPPRFSGRQFPNYSSELNVNALELEDSALYLCASSLSAPRRETQYFGPGTRLLVL.

This clone showed up just once. One junction end does not reproduce the germline sequence, and a read error may be involved. This rearrangement joins TRBV27 to TRBJ2-7; D gene ambiguous. Germline CDR1 reads MNHEY; CDR2 reads SMNVEV (reference sequence). The CDR3 extends over 16 amino acids. This chain's CDR3 is CASRGWRNSSSNEQYF. DNA for the CDR3: TGTGCCAGCAGGGGCTGGCGGAATTCCTCCTCCAACGAGCAGTACTTC.

The V and J genes are TRBV3-1 (or the pseudogene TRBV3-2) and TRBJ1-1; a possible D gene is TRBD1 (5 bases). Germline CDR1 reads LGHDT; CDR2 reads YNNKEL (reference sequence). There are 15 residues in the CDR3. Trimming cost V 4 bases and J 4 bases, with 16 bases left between them. In nucleotides, the CDR3 is TGTGCCAGCAGCCTTCGGGACCGGTCGAGCACTGAAGCTTTCTTT. This translates into CASSLRDRSSTEAFF.

In DNA, the CDR3 is TGTGCCAGCTCACCTAACGGACTAGCGGGAGGCACCGGGGAGCTGTTTTTT. Amino acids: CASSPNGLAGGTGELFF. V usage is TRBV18 and J usage is TRBJ2-2; 14 nucleotides align to TRBD2. CDR3 length: 17 amino acids. Germline CDR1 and CDR2: KGHSH and LQKENI. Germline trimming cut 3 bases from V and 4 bases from J; bases unmatched to any gene: 4.

The chain joins TRBV4-2 to TRBJ2-7; D gene unclear. This CDR3 has 13 amino acids. V lost 1 base to trimming and J lost 3 bases, with 7 bases between them. The germline V gene encodes CDR1 LGHNA and CDR2 YNFKEQ. Here the CDR3 reads CASSQGASYEQYF. The CDR3 DNA follows: TGTGCCAGCAGCCAAGGGGCGAGCTACGAGCAGTACTTC.

The rearrangement joins TRBV11-1 to TRBJ2-7, with no clear D. The CDR3 runs to 13 residues. V was trimmed by 3 bases and J by 3 bases, leaving 9 bases between them. CDR1 and CDR2 from the germline V gene are SGHAT and FQDESV (reference sequence). CDR3 nucleotide sequence: TGTGCCAGCAGCTTCGAAGTAAACTACGAGCAGTACTTC. It encodes CASSFEVNYEQYF.

This sequence joins TRBV11-3 and TRBJ2-3, with a weak D call TRBD1 (6 bases). V lost 5 bases and J lost 9, with 12 bases in between. The germline V gene encodes CDR1 SGHNT and CDR2 YENEEA. The CDR3 length is 12 residues. CDR3 sequence (DNA): TGTGCCAGCAGCCCGATGGGGGCGACGCAGTATTTT. It is translated as CASSPMGATQYF.

For the CDR3, the DNA is TGTGCCAGCAGCTTACCCTTCGGGGGACTAGCGGGGGGAGATACGCAGTATTTT. Its protein product is CASSLPFGGLAGGDTQYF. The V gene is TRBV7-9, the J gene TRBJ2-3; TRBD2 matches 15 bases. The germline CDR1 and CDR2 sequences are SEHNR and FQNEAQ (reference sequence). V shed 2 bases, J shed 5 bases, and the junction held 8 bases outside the gene matches. The CDR3 length is 18 residues. Using reference TRBV7-9 and TRBJ2-3 for the parts outside the CDR3, the full variable domain is DTGVSQNPRHKITKRGQNVTFRCDPISEHNRLYWYRQTLGQGPEFLTYFQNEAQLEKSRLLSDRFSAERPKGSFSTLEIQRTEQGDSAMYLCASSLPFGGLAGGDTQYFGPGTRLTVL.

The chain links TRBV7-9 to TRBJ1-4; possible D gene TRBD1, 5 bases. Trimming pared 1 base from V and 5 bases from J, leaving 11 bases between. The CDR3 covers 15 residues. The V gene's germline CDR1 is SEHNR and CDR2 FQNEAQ (reference sequence). CDR3 sequence reads: CASSLGQGENEKLFF. In DNA form, the CDR3 reads TGTGCCAGCAGCTTAGGTCAGGGAGAGAATGAAAAACTGTTTTTT.

The rearrangement uses TRBV6-2 or TRBV6-3 and TRBJ2-1; the D gene is possibly TRBD2 (6 bases). The ends were cut back, 5 bases at V and 10 bases at J, with 9 bases in the middle. This CDR3 spans 11 amino acids. Germline V CDR1 and CDR2: MNHEY, SVGEGT. The CDR3 DNA reads TGTGCCAGCAGTCCGGGAGACGAGCAGTTCTTC. Protein: CASSPGDEQFF.

The chain joins TRBV9 to TRBJ1-2; 7 positions agree with TRBD1. The CDR3 length is 14 residues. Trimming removed 1 base from V and 7 bases from J; junction bases left unmatched: 7. CDR1 is SGDLS and CDR2 is YYNGEE in the germline V gene. The CDR3 spells CASSVQTGKVGYTF. The CDR3 region has the DNA TGTGCCAGCAGCGTACAGACAGGGAAGGTTGGCTACACCTTC.

The chain links TRBV27 to TRBJ2-2, with 13 bases matching TRBD2. V shed 2 bases, J shed 3 bases, and the junction held 15 bases outside the gene matches. Per germline, CDR1 MNHEY and CDR2 SMNVEV (reference sequence). This CDR3 contains 21 residues. DNA for the CDR3: TGTGCCAGCAGTTTAAGGGGACTAGCGGGACGGTCCCATAGGGACACCGGGGAGCTGTTTTTT. Encoded protein: CASSLRGLAGRSHRDTGELFF.

The genes are TRBV11-3 and TRBJ2-5, with 7 bases aligning to TRBD2. CDR1 is SGHNT, CDR2 YENEEA, per germline. The CDR3 sequence is 15 residues long. V was clipped by 5 bases and J by 5 bases; unmatched bases: 11. The chain's CDR3 is CASSRTSRGLETQYF. The DNA for the CDR3 is TGTGCCAGCAGCAGGACTAGTCGGGGGTTGGAGACCCAGTACTTC.

The chain employs TRBV15 and TRBJ2-3; D ambiguous. The germline V and J ends were trimmed by 0 bases and 3 bases, with 4 bases remaining between them. This CDR3 contains 13 residues. Germline-derived CDR1 and CDR2 are LNHNV and YYDKDF (reference sequence). DNA for the CDR3: TGTGCCACCAGCAGAGATACTACAGATACGCAGTATTTT. Translated: CATSRDTTDTQYF.

The rearrangement joins TRBV7-2 to TRBJ2-6, with D possibly TRBD2 on 5 matching bases. CDR1 SGHTA and CDR2 FQGNSA come from the germline V gene. This CDR3 comprises 16 residues. V was trimmed by 5 bases and J by 6 bases, leaving 17 bases between them. CDR3 bases: TGTGCCAGCAGCGTTACGAGGGCGCGTATGGCCAACGTCCTGACTTTC. Translating it yields CASSVTRARMANVLTF.

The CDR3 bases are TGTGCCTGGAGTGGCCCCGAGCAGTACTTC. Translated: CAWSGPEQYF. The chain combines TRBV30 with TRBJ2-7; D gene uncertain. Trimming removed 1 base from V and 6 bases from J, with 4 bases in between. This CDR3 region has 10 residues. Germline values: CDR1 GTSNPN, CDR2 SVGIG (reference sequence). The variable domain in full, completed from reference TRBV30 and TRBJ2-7, reads SQTIHQWPATLVQPVGSPLSLECTVEGTSNPNLYWYRQAAGRGLQLLFYSVGIGQISSEVPQNLSASRPQDRQFILSSKKLLLSDSGFYLCAWSGPEQYFGPGTRLTVT.

In this sample, this clone turned up a few times. The V and J genes are TRBV5-5 and TRBJ1-2; 8 positions match TRBD1. The V gene's germline CDR1 is SGHKS and CDR2 YYEKEE (reference sequence). The CDR3 length is 13 residues. V was clipped by 1 base and J by 8 bases; unmatched bases: 4. Here the CDR3 DNA reads TGTGCCAGCAGCTTGAGACAGGGGATGGGCTACACCTTC. This codes for CASSLRQGMGYTF. Combining the CDR3 with reference TRBV5-5 and TRBJ1-2 gives the whole variable domain DAGVTQSPTHLIKTRGQQVTLRCSPISGHKSVSWYQQVLGQGPQFIFQYYEKEERGRGNFPDRFSARQFPNYSSELNVNALLLGDSALYLCASSLRQGMGYTFGSGTRLTVV.

J is TRBJ1-5 and V is TRBV15, with 7 bases matching TRBD1. The ends lost 0 bases at V and 2 bases at J; junction bases unmatched: 10. The CDR3 sequence is 18 residues long. The germline gives CDR1 LNHNV, CDR2 YYDKDF (reference sequence). The CDR3 DNA sequence: TGTGCCACCAGCAGAGACCCGACAGGGTTGGGTGGCAATCAGCCCCAGCATTTT. The encoded protein is CATSRDPTGLGGNQPQHF.

This chain links TRBV19 with TRBJ2-3, with TRBD2 identical over 9 bases. CDR1 and CDR2 from the germline V gene are LNHDA and SQIVND (reference sequence). V lost 7 bases and J lost 3; bases outside the gene matches: 8. CDR3 length equals 15 residues. In nucleotides, the CDR3 is TGTGCCAGTACCGACCCTAGCGGGGTAACAGATACGCAGTATTTT. This sequence encodes CASTDPSGVTDTQYF.

This clone has just one count. The J gene is TRBJ1-5, the V gene TRBV7-6; 10 nucleotides align to TRBD1. This CDR3 is 16 amino acids long. Germline CDR1 is SGHVS and CDR2 is FNYEAQ. With 5 bases clipped from V and 2 bases from J, the junction kept 6 bases outside the gene matches. The CDR3: CASSPSGTGGNQPQHF. The CDR3 DNA is TGTGCCAGCAGCCCCTCCGGGACAGGGGGCAATCAGCCCCAGCATTTT.

The V gene is TRBV12-3 or TRBV12-4, the J gene TRBJ1-6; no clear D gene. V dropped 2 bases and J dropped 6 bases, with 2 bases sitting between them. This CDR3 is built from 12 residues. CDR3 DNA: TGTGCCAGCAGTTTAAGTAATTCACCCCTCCACTTT. This encodes CASSLSNSPLHF.

The chain has TRBV11-2 and TRBJ1-2; TRBD1 aligns across 10 bases. Germline CDR1 is SGHAT and CDR2 is FQNNGV. The CDR3 covers 15 residues. V was clipped by 3 bases and J by 2 bases; unmatched bases: 3. The CDR3 region is CASSFPGQGNYGYTF. In DNA form, the CDR3 reads TGTGCCAGCAGCTTTCCGGGACAGGGGAACTATGGCTACACCTTC.

The chain joins TRBV19 to TRBJ2-1; 8 bases are a match to TRBD2. V lost 0 bases, J lost 8 bases, and 9 bases stayed unmatched. There are 16 residues in the CDR3. The germline V gene has CDR1 LNHDA and CDR2 SQIVND (reference sequence). CDR3 in DNA: TGTGCCAGTAGTATAGAAAGAAGCGGGGGCCTGGATGAGCAGTTCTTC. Protein product: CASSIERSGGLDEQFF. Full variable domain (rest looked up from reference TRBV19 and TRBJ2-1): DGGITQSPKYLFRKEGQNVTLSCEQNLNHDAMYWYRQDPGQGLRLIYYSQIVNDFQKGDIAEGYSVSREKKESFPLTVTSAQKNPTAFYLCASSIERSGGLDEQFFGPGTRLTVL.

This chain joins TRBV5-4 and TRBJ2-1; D tentatively reads TRBD1 or TRBD2 (5 bases each). The V end lost 0 bases, the J end lost 7 bases, and 14 bases lay between the germline ends. Germline V lookup: CDR1 SGHNT, CDR2 YYREEE (reference sequence). This CDR3 is built from 15 residues. CDR3 in amino acids: CASSLGGPSWNEQFF. The CDR3 coding sequence is TGTGCCAGCAGCTTGGGGGGACCCTCCTGGAATGAGCAGTTCTTC. The full variable domain, with the rest looked up from reference TRBV5-4 and TRBJ2-1, is ETGVTQSPTHLIKTRGQQVTLRCSSQSGHNTVSWYQQALGQGPQFIFQYYREEENGRGNFPPRFSGLQFPNYSSELNVNALELDDSALYLCASSLGGPSWNEQFFGPGTRLTVL.

The chain has TRBV5-4 and TRBJ1-4, with a tentative D call TRBD1 (6 bases). The CDR3 covers 15 residues. The V end was cut by 4 bases, the J end by 4 bases, with 14 bases between. CDR1 is SGHNT, CDR2 YYREEE, per germline (reference sequence). CDR3 sequence (DNA): TGTGCCAGCAGCCCGACGGACAGCAATAATGAAAAACTGTTTTTT. Its protein product is CASSPTDSNNEKLFF.